This TCR beta chain is drawn from a study of blood T cell repertoires in COVID-19. Study context: COVID-19 samples from acute and convalescent phases originated in the United States, Italy and Spain.

Trimming took 8 bases from V and 7 from J, leaving 9 bases between them. The CDR3 contains 12 residues. The germline CDR1 and CDR2 sequences are SNHLY and FYNNEI. Method: immunoSEQ multiplex PCR; TCRdb's copy keeps in-frame clones and lacks some. The sample contains about 300,000 clones, approximately 90% of which appear only once. The J gene is TRBJ1-6, the V gene TRBV2; no definite D call. Material: PBMCs or T cells enriched from blood (not recorded which). This clonotype originated in a woman aged 18-35 years who had recovered from COVID-19. Written as DNA, the CDR3 is TGTGCCAGCCATCTACAGAATTCACCCCTCCACTTT. It is translated as CASHLQNSPLHF.